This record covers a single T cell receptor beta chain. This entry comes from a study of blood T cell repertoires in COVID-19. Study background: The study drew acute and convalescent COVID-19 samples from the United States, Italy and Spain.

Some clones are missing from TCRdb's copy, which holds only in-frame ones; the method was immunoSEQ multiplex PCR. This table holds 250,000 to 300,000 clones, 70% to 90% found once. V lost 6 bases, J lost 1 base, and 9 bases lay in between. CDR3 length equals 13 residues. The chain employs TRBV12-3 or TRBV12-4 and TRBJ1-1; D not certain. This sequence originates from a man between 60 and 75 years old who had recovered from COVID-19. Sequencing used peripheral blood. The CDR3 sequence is CASSPGENTEAFF. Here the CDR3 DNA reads TGTGCCAGCAGCCCCGGGGAGAACACTGAAGCTTTCTTT.